Listed below are T cell receptor beta chains from one sample, sequenced in a study of blood T cell repertoires in COVID-19. Some clones are missing from TCRdb's copy, which holds only in-frame ones; the method was immunoSEQ multiplex PCR. The sample shows roughly 300,000 clones, approximately 85% of them seen only once. The sequenced sample consisted of peripheral blood. The receptor source for this set is a human donor in a cohort sampled during active COVID-19. Each CDR3 is given with its conserved first and last residue. Each record gives: V gene, J gene, D gene, clone size, CDR3 DNA, CDR3 protein. The D gene is left open where the match is weak. Clone size is stated in some rows and not others, as once, few, many or a class when expanded.

>TRBV2|TRBJ2-5|NA|few
TGTGCCAGCAGTGAGCCTAGCGAAGAGACCCAGTACTTC
CASSEPSEETQYF
>TRBV19|TRBJ2-4|TRBD1|NA
TGTGCCACTCGGGACAGTTTGGACATTCAGTACTTC
CATRDSLDIQYF
>TRBV19|TRBJ2-2|TRBD1|once
TGTGCCAGTCGGGGACAGGGGAGTGTGGGGGAGCTGTTTTTT
CASRGQGSVGELFF
>TRBV25-1|TRBJ2-4|TRBD1|NA
TGTGCCAGCAGGCATCACCCCAGGACAGGGGAGGACATTCAGTACTTC
CASRHHPRTGEDIQYF
>TRBV4-1|TRBJ1-5|NA|NA
TGCGCCAGCAGGCTCACAGGCGATAGCAATCAGCCCCAGCATTTT
CASRLTGDSNQPQHF
>TRBV5-5|TRBJ1-3|NA|NA
TGTGCCAGCAGCACAGATCCGGGAGCTGGAAACACCATATATTTT
CASSTDPGAGNTIYF
>TRBV11-2|TRBJ1-6|NA|NA
TGTGCCAGCAGCTTAGTGTTGGGGCATTCACCCCTCCACTTT
CASSLVLGHSPLHF
>TRBV3-1/TRBV3-2|TRBJ1-1|NA|NA
TGTGCCAGCAGCCAAGTTGCGGGGAACACTGAAGCTTTCTTT
CASSQVAGNTEAFF
>TRBV5-4|TRBJ1-2|TRBD1|few
TGTGCCAGCTCGCAGGGGGCTGGCTATGGCTACACCTTC
CASSQGAGYGYTF
>TRBV10-1|TRBJ2-2|NA|once
TGCGCCAGCAGTGGACACTTCACCGGGGAGCTGTTTTTT
CASSGHFTGELFF
>TRBV19|TRBJ2-7|TRBD1|NA
TGTGCCAGTAGTATAGCAACAGGGGGCTACGAGCAGTACTTC
CASSIATGGYEQYF
>TRBV28|TRBJ2-7|NA|NA
TGTGCCAGCAGTTTAACATCGTCCTTTTCCTACGAGCAGTACTTC
CASSLTSSFSYEQYF
>TRBV10-1|TRBJ2-7|NA|once
TGCGCCAGATTCGGGCAGCGGCGCTCCTACGAGCAGTACTTC
CARFGQRRSYEQYF
>TRBV24-1|TRBJ2-1|NA|NA
TGTGCCACCAGTGATCCTGGGCGAGGGCCCAATGAGCAGTTCTTC
CATSDPGRGPNEQFF
>TRBV6-2/TRBV6-3|TRBJ1-5|NA|NA
TGTGCCAGCAGTTTCAGGGCGACCCGAAATCAGCCCCAGCATTTT
CASSFRATRNQPQHF
>TRBV5-5|TRBJ2-7|TRBD2|NA
TGTGCCAGCAGCTTTCAGGCTGGGACTAGCTTCGAGCAGTACTTC
CASSFQAGTSFEQYF
>TRBV5-1|TRBJ1-2|TRBD1|NA
TGCGCCAGCAGCTCACGGACAGGGGGTAACTATGGCTACACCTTC
CASSSRTGGNYGYTF
>TRBV27|TRBJ1-5|NA|NA
TGTGCCAGCAGTTCGCTTGGCGGGGGGGGCGGACAGCCCCAGCATTTT
CASSSLGGGGGQPQHF
>TRBV5-1|TRBJ2-1|NA|NA
TGCGCCAGCAGTCTTAGCGGAGTATACAATGAGCAGTTCTTC
CASSLSGVYNEQFF
>TRBV2|TRBJ2-7|TRBD1|few
TGTGCCAGCAGTGACAGGGGGCAATCCTACGAGCAGTACTTC
CASSDRGQSYEQYF
>TRBV20-1|TRBJ2-5|NA|NA
TGCAGTGCCCAACTCAGGGAGACCCAGTACTTC
CSAQLRETQYF
>TRBV11-2|TRBJ2-7|NA|NA
TGTGCCAGCAGCCAGGGACTCCAGAGGTCCTACGAGCAGTACTTC
CASSQGLQRSYEQYF
>TRBV6-4|TRBJ1-1|TRBD1|NA
TGTGCCAGCAGTGTCACACAGGGGGCCGGTGAAGCTTTCTTT
CASSVTQGAGEAFF
>TRBV27|TRBJ1-1|TRBD1|NA
TGTGCCAGCAGTCCGGGGACAGGGGCTGAAGCTTTCTTT
CASSPGTGAEAFF
>TRBV21-1|TRBJ2-1|NA|NA
TGTGCCAGTTTAGGAAGACTTTGTTCCGGGAATGAGCAGTTCTTC
CASLGRLCSGNEQFF
>TRBV19|TRBJ1-5|NA|NA
TGTGCCAGTGGGTGGGACATGAATCAGCCCCAGCATTTT
CASGWDMNQPQHF
>TRBV6-2/TRBV6-3|TRBJ1-5|TRBD1|NA
TGTGCCAGCAGTACCTACAGGGGTCATAGCAATCAGCCCCAGCATTTT
CASSTYRGHSNQPQHF
>TRBV5-4|TRBJ1-1|NA|NA
TGTGCCAGCAGCTTGAGGGGGGGCACTGAAGCTTTCTTT
CASSLRGGTEAFF
>TRBV30|TRBJ2-3|TRBD1|NA
TGTGCCTGGAGTGACGCCCAAGACAGGGAATGGTCACAAGATACGCAGTATTTT
CAWSDAQDREWSQDTQYF
>TRBV25-1|TRBJ1-6|NA|NA
TGTGCCAGCAGTCGGGAGGGAAATTCACCCCTCCACTTT
CASSREGNSPLHF
>TRBV27|TRBJ2-7|NA|NA
TGTGCCAGCAGTCCGGAGGGTATTCTTCCCTACGAGCAGTACTTC
CASSPEGILPYEQYF
>TRBV6-5|TRBJ2-7|NA|NA
TGTGCCAGCAGTTACAAGGAGGGCGGTCCGGGAGAGCAGTACTTC
CASSYKEGGPGEQYF
>TRBV7-9|TRBJ1-4|TRBD1|NA
TGTGCCAGCAGCCTCTCGACAGGGGGCTCTACTAATGAAAAACTGTTTTTT
CASSLSTGGSTNEKLFF
>TRBV21-1|TRBJ1-1|NA|NA
TGTGCCAGCAGCAAGTATTCGGGAGGCAGGCCCTTAGTAAGTGATTGGAACACTGAAGCTTTCTTT
CASSKYSGGRPLVSDWNTEAFF
>TRBV30|TRBJ2-7|NA|NA
TGTGCCTGGAGCCCGGGGAGAGTCGAGCAGTACTTC
CAWSPGRVEQYF
>TRBV6-5|TRBJ1-1|NA|NA
TGTGCCAGCAGTTCATACAGCACGGGATCCACTGAAGCTTTCTTT
CASSSYSTGSTEAFF
>TRBV5-5|TRBJ2-2|TRBD2|NA
TGTGCCAGCAGCTCATTTGAGAGACTAGCGGGTATGAACACCGGGGAGCTGTTTTTT
CASSSFERLAGMNTGELFF
>TRBV29-1|TRBJ2-4|NA|NA
TGCAGCGTAAGACAGGAGTTGAAAGAACTAGCCAAAAACATTCAGTACTTC
CSVRQELKELAKNIQYF
>TRBV5-1|TRBJ1-4|TRBD1|NA
TGCGCCAGCAGCTTGGGGGGGACAGGAGCAGAAAAACTGTTTTTT
CASSLGGTGAEKLFF
>TRBV5-6|TRBJ1-1|TRBD1|NA
TGTGCCAGCAGCTCGAGGGGACAGGGGAACACTGAAGCTTTCTTT
CASSSRGQGNTEAFF
>TRBV13|TRBJ2-7|NA|NA
TGTGCCAGCAGCTCGGAGAGCTCCTACGAGCAGTACTTC
CASSSESSYEQYF
>TRBV27|TRBJ1-4|TRBD1|NA
TGTGCCAGCCGGCCCGGACAGGGGTCTTTTTGGGAAAAACTGTTTTTT
CASRPGQGSFWEKLFF
>TRBV19|TRBJ1-2|NA|NA
TGTGCCAGTAGACAAGATAACTATGGCTACACCTTC
CASRQDNYGYTF
>TRBV6-5|TRBJ1-1|TRBD1|NA
TGTGCCAGCAGTCTCCGGACAGGGGGATATACTGAAGCTTTCTTT
CASSLRTGGYTEAFF
>TRBV7-9|TRBJ1-4|TRBD1|NA
TGTGCCAGCAGCCGGGGACAGGGTGAAAAACTGTTTTTT
CASSRGQGEKLFF
>TRBV2|TRBJ2-6|TRBD1|NA
TGTGCCAGCAAAGACAGGGTTTCTGGGGCCAACGTCCTGACTTTC
CASKDRVSGANVLTF
>TRBV6-6|TRBJ2-7|NA|NA
TGTGCCAGCAGGGATAGACATATCTACGAGCAGTACTTC
CASRDRHIYEQYF
>TRBV20-1|TRBJ2-3|NA|NA
TGCAGTGCTAGTCCTCGCAGAACCACAGATACGCAGTATTTT
CSASPRRTTDTQYF
>TRBV7-9|TRBJ1-3|NA|once
TGTGCCAGCAGCCGAAACGACAGGCCGAAAGACGACACCATATATTTT
CASSRNDRPKDDTIYF
>TRBV4-2|TRBJ1-1|TRBD1|NA
TGTGCCAGCAGCCAAAGGGACAGAGAGAACACTGAAGCTTTCTTT
CASSQRDRENTEAFF